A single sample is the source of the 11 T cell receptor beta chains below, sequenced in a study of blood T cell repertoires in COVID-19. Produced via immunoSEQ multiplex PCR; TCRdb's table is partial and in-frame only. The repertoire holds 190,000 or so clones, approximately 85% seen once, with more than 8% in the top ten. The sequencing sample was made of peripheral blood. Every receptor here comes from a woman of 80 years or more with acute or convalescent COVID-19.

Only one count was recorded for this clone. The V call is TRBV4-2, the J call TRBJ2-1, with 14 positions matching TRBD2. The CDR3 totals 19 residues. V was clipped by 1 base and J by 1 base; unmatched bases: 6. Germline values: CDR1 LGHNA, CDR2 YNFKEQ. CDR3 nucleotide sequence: TGTGCCAGCAGCCAAGCGGGACTAGCGGGAGTCGGTTCCTACAATGAGCAGTTCTTC. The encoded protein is CASSQAGLAGVGSYNEQFF.

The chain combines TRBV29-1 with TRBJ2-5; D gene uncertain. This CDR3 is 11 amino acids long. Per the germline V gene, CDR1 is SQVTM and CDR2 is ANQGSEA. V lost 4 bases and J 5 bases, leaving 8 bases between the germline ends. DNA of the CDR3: TGCAGCGTTGGTCCTAGGGAGACCCAGTACTTC. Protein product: CSVGPRETQYF.

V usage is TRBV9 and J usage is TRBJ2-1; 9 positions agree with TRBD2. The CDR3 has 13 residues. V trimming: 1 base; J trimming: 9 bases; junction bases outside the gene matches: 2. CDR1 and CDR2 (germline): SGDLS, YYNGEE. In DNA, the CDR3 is TGTGCCAGCAGCGTATCTAGCGGGGCTGAGCAGTTCTTC. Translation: CASSVSSGAEQFF.

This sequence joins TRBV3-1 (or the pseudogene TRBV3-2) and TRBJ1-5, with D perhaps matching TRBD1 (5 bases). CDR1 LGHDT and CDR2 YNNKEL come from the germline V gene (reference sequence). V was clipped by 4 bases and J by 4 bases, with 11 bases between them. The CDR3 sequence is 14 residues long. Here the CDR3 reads CASSLGHLNQPQHF. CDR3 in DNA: TGTGCCAGCAGCCTCGGACACCTAAATCAGCCCCAGCATTTT.

The DNA of the CDR3 is TGTGCCAGCAGTGAAGGAACGACAGGTTACCCCGGGGAGCTGTTTTTT. This encodes CASSEGTTGYPGELFF. The chain recombines TRBV2 with TRBJ2-2; D is perhaps TRBD1 (6 bases). Trimming removed 1 base from V and 6 bases from J, with 15 bases in between. There are 16 residues in the CDR3. Per the germline V gene, CDR1 is SNHLY and CDR2 is FYNNEI.

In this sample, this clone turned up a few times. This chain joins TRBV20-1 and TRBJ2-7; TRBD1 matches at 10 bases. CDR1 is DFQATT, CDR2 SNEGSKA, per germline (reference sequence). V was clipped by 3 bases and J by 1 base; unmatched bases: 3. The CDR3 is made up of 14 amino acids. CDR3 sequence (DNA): TGCAGTGCTAGTTGGGGACAGGGGTCCTACGAGCAGTACTTC. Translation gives CSASWGQGSYEQYF.

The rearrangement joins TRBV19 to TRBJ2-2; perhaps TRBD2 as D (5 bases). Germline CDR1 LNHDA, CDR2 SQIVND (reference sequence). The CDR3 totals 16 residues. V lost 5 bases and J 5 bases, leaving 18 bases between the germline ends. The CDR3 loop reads CASSDQQTTLTGELFF. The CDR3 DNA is TGTGCCAGTAGTGACCAGCAGACTACGTTAACCGGGGAGCTGTTTTTT.

CDR3 amino acids: CASSRTVHEKLFF. The CDR3 DNA sequence: TGTGCCAGCAGCAGGACAGTCCATGAAAAACTGTTTTTT. The rearrangement uses TRBV6-5 and TRBJ1-4; D might be TRBD1 (6 bases). The CDR3 extends over 13 amino acids. CDR1 MNHEY and CDR2 SVGAGI come from the germline V gene. V was shortened by 6 bases and J by 6 bases, with 11 bases between the two germline ends.

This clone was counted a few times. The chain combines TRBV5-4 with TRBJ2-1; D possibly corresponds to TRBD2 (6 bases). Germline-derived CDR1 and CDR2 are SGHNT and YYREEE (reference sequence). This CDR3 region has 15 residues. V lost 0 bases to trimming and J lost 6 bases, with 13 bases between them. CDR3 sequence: CASSLGAGSFNEQFF. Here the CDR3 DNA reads TGTGCCAGCAGCTTGGGGGCGGGGAGCTTCAATGAGCAGTTCTTC.

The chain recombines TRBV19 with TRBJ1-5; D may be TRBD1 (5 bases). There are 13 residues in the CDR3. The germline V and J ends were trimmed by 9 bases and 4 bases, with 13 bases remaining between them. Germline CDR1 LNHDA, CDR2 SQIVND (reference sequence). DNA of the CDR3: TGTGCCAGCGAGGCGGGGGGGAATCAGCCCCAGCATTTT. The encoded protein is CASEAGGNQPQHF.

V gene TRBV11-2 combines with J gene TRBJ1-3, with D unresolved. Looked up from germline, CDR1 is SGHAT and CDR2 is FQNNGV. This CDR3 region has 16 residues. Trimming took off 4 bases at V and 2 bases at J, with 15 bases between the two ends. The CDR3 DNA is TGTGCCAGCAGCTGGTTAGAGGGTCACGCTGGAAACACCATATATTTT. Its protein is CASSWLEGHAGNTIYF.